This TCR beta chain was sequenced for a study of T cells in Graves' hyperthyroidism and ophthalmopathy. On the study more broadly: Peripheral blood collection took place at initial diagnosis, before any treatment.

The CDR3 runs to 16 residues. Trimming pared 6 bases from V and 5 bases from J, leaving 22 bases between. Germline V gene lookup returns CDR1 DFQATT and CDR2 SNEGSKA (reference sequence). From RNA transcripts, TCR beta CDR3 regions were amplified. First-round RT-PCR of the TCR CDR3 relied on the HTBI primer set. TCRdb ran MiXCR on the multiplex PCR reads and lists one entry per CDR3 protein. The table shows about 570,000 distinct CDR3 sequences, with around 15% occurring only once. The diagnoses drew upon clinical symptoms, serum thyroxine and TRAb, thyroid ultrasound and orbital computed tomography. The source of the PBMCs was less than 12 ml of fresh peripheral blood.

The V and J genes are TRBV20-1 and TRBJ2-2; D possibly corresponds to TRBD2 (6 bases). The clonotype originates from a woman aged 40 to 49 with Graves' hyperthyroidism. Sequenced input: blood. CDR3 loop: CSALWRVGRGTGELFF. CDR3 DNA sequence: TGCAGTGCATTGTGGCGGGTGGGACGGGGGACCGGGGAGCTGTTTTTT.